The 26 T cell receptor beta chains below were found in one sample sequenced in a study of vaccination effects on CD4 cells after COVID-19. Profiling relied on immunoSEQ multiplex PCR, and the TCRdb table lists in-frame clones only, not all of them. The sample has nearly 45,000 clones; 60% to 75% are singletons. CD4+ T cells were isolated after around 10 days of culture. Two doses of BNT162b2 or mRNA-1273 vaccine were administered to participants. No antigen is known for these receptors. The material was CD4+ T cells from PBMCs cultured without peptide, obtained after COVID-19 vaccination. The receptor source for this set is a human donor who received a COVID-19 vaccine.

The table lists this clone with a few counts. The rearrangement links TRBV3-1 (or the pseudogene TRBV3-2) to TRBJ2-6; no firm D call. There are 13 residues in the CDR3. The germline CDR1 and CDR2 sequences are LGHDT and YNNKEL (reference sequence). V lost 4 bases and J 0 bases, leaving 1 base between the germline ends. The CDR3: CASSPSGANVLTF. CDR3 DNA sequence: TGTGCCAGCAGCCCCTCTGGGGCCAACGTCCTGACTTTC.

The chain is built from TRBV4-1 and TRBJ1-1; D unresolved. CDR3 length: 13 amino acids. The V and J ends lost 1 base and 5 bases respectively, with 8 bases between them. The germline V gene has CDR1 MGHRA and CDR2 YSYEKL. The CDR3 is CASSQGQTTEAFF. In nucleotides, the CDR3 is TGCGCCAGCAGCCAAGGCCAGACTACTGAAGCTTTCTTT.

The V gene is TRBV28, the J gene TRBJ2-1; 7 positions match TRBD2. CDR3 size: 16 residues. The junction had 7 bases not matched to a gene; V was cut back by 5 bases and J by 0 bases. Germline V CDR1 and CDR2: MDHEN, SYDVKM. The CDR3 sequence: CASSGFGGSSYNEQFF. CDR3 bases: TGTGCCAGCAGTGGGTTTGGCGGGAGCTCCTACAATGAGCAGTTCTTC.

The rearrangement uses TRBV5-1 and TRBJ1-2, with D possibly TRBD1 on 6 matching bases. CDR1 is SGHRS and CDR2 is YFSETQ in the germline V gene. The CDR3 extends over 14 amino acids. The V end lost 4 bases, the J end lost 7 bases, and 17 bases lay between the germline ends. CDR3 bases: TGCGCCAGCAGCACCGGGGACACAGGGACTGGCTACACCTTC. This translates into CASSTGDTGTGYTF.

The V call is TRBV7-9, the J call TRBJ2-7; 9 bases match TRBD1. CDR3 length equals 14 residues. V was pared by 5 bases and J by 6 bases, with 8 bases of the junction left unmatched. Germline CDR1 SEHNR, CDR2 FQNEAQ (reference sequence). CDR3 loop: CASSDRDRASEQYF. CDR3 DNA: TGTGCCAGCAGCGACCGGGACAGGGCGTCCGAGCAGTACTTC.

In its sample, this clone was seen once. This chain uses TRBV5-1 with TRBJ2-3; maybe TRBD1 (6 bases). CDR1 SGHRS and CDR2 YFSETQ come from the germline V gene. This CDR3 has 16 residues. Between the trimmed V and J ends, which lost 0 bases and 2 bases, there was a span of 13 bases. For the CDR3, the DNA is TGCGCCAGCAGCTTGGCCTTGACAGGTTTCACAGATACGCAGTATTTT. This encodes CASSLALTGFTDTQYF.

The rearrangement links TRBV6-4 to TRBJ2-1, with 10 bases fitting TRBD2. The CDR3 is made up of 15 amino acids. V lost 4 bases, J lost 7 bases, and 7 bases stayed unmatched. Germline V lookup: CDR1 MRHNA, CDR2 SNTAGT. The DNA of the CDR3 is TGTGCCAGCAGTGTGTCTAGCGGGGGATATAATGAGCAGTTCTTC. Translating gives CASSVSSGGYNEQFF.

The chain couples TRBV10-2 to TRBJ2-3; D might be TRBD1 or TRBD2, each matching 6 bases. The CDR3 length is 17 residues. Germline V CDR1 and CDR2: WSHSY, SAAADI. Trimming took 6 bases from V and 5 from J, leaving 24 bases between them. Here the CDR3 reads CASRRGTSRGAIDTQYF. In DNA form, the CDR3 reads TGCGCCAGCAGACGGGGGACATCAAGAGGGGCTATAGATACGCAGTATTTT.

This clone is a singleton in its sample. The V gene is TRBV11-2, the J gene TRBJ1-6, with D possibly matching TRBD1 (6 bases). CDR3 length: 15 residues. Trimming pared 4 bases from V and 5 bases from J, leaving 12 bases between. Germline loops: CDR1 SGHAT, CDR2 FQNNGV. The DNA of the CDR3 is TGTGCCAGCAGCTGGGGGCAACGCAATAATTCACCCCTCCACTTT. Its protein product is CASSWGQRNNSPLHF.

In this sample, this clone turned up a few times. CDR3 DNA sequence: TGTGCCAGCAGCCAAGATTGGCTAGCCACCGGTGAGCAGTTCTTC. Protein product: CASSQDWLATGEQFF. V gene TRBV4-2 combines with J gene TRBJ2-1; D might be TRBD2 (5 bases). This CDR3 contains 15 residues. Per the germline V gene, CDR1 is LGHNA and CDR2 is YNFKEQ. V lost 0 bases and J 9 bases, leaving 15 bases between the germline ends.

The chain couples TRBV6-5 to TRBJ1-1; 9 bases fit TRBD1. The germline CDR1 and CDR2 sequences are MNHEY and SVGAGI. V lost 8 bases, J lost 1 base, and 8 bases stayed unmatched. This CDR3 has 15 amino acids. CDR3 DNA: TGTGCCAGCTCTCGACCGGGACAGGGGAACACTGAAGCTTTCTTT. Translating it yields CASSRPGQGNTEAFF.

The chain joins TRBV14 to TRBJ1-2; D is unresolved. The CDR3 spans 14 residues. CDR1 and CDR2 (germline): SGHDN, FVKESK. Trimming stripped 1 base from V and 2 bases from J, with 8 bases between. The chain's CDR3 is CASSQGIGNYGYTF. The CDR3 bases are TGTGCCAGCAGCCAAGGTATAGGGAACTATGGCTACACCTTC. The whole variable domain, filled in from reference TRBV14 and TRBJ1-2, reads EAGVTQFPSHSVIEKGQTVTLRCDPISGHDNLYWYRRVMGKEIKFLLHFVKESKQDESGMPNNRFLAERTGGTYSTLKVQPAELEDSGVYFCASSQGIGNYGYTFGSGTRLTVV.

This clone has only a few counts. This chain uses TRBV5-4 with TRBJ2-1; 7 bases line up with TRBD2. The CDR3 has 11 residues. Unmatched junction bases numbered 3, after V lost 6 bases and J lost 9 bases. The germline V gene has CDR1 SGHNT and CDR2 YYREEE (reference sequence). CDR3 protein: CASNSGGEQFF. The CDR3 nucleotides read TGTGCCAGCAACTCGGGAGGTGAGCAGTTCTTC.

The CDR3 protein is CASREGGNTGELFF. CDR3 DNA: TGTGCCAGCAGGGAGGGAGGGAACACCGGGGAGCTGTTTTTT. This chain links TRBV7-2 with TRBJ2-2, with a weak D call TRBD2 (6 bases). The CDR3 covers 14 residues. Germline CDR1 reads SGHTA; CDR2 reads FQGNSA. V gave up 6 bases and J gave up 1 base, with 9 bases separating them.

The rearrangement joins TRBV2 to TRBJ2-1, with 11 bases matching TRBD2. V shed 9 bases and J 5 bases; nucleotides not matched to a gene: 9. The CDR3 runs to 15 residues. The germline gives CDR1 SNHLY, CDR2 FYNNEI. The CDR3 region is CASDPSGRLNNEQFF. CDR3 sequence (DNA): TGTGCCAGTGATCCTAGCGGGAGGTTGAACAATGAGCAGTTCTTC.

The chain carries TRBV27 and TRBJ2-7, with TRBD2 as a possible D gene (6 bases). Germline CDR1 MNHEY, CDR2 SMNVEV (reference sequence). This CDR3 is 14 amino acids long. The germline V and J ends were trimmed by 4 bases and 2 bases, with 12 bases remaining between them. The CDR3 is CASSSLGTPYEQYF. The CDR3 DNA is TGTGCCAGCAGTTCCCTCGGGACTCCCTACGAGCAGTACTTC.

The CDR3 region is CASSQDAPDIQGYNEQFF. Here the CDR3 DNA reads TGCGCCAGCAGCCAAGATGCCCCGGACATACAAGGATACAATGAGCAGTTCTTC. The chain recombines TRBV4-1 with TRBJ2-1; the D gene is possibly TRBD1 (5 bases). CDR1 and CDR2 from the germline V gene are MGHRA and YSYEKL. This CDR3 contains 18 residues. V was trimmed by 0 bases and J by 4 bases, leaving 19 bases between them.

V is TRBV2 and J is TRBJ1-6; 7 bases are a match to TRBD1. The CDR3 length is 14 residues. The germline V gene encodes CDR1 SNHLY and CDR2 FYNNEI. The V segment lost 3 bases and the J segment 9 bases; nucleotides outside the gene matches: 5. The CDR3 coding sequence is TGTGCCAGCAGTGAGACAGGGTTCAGTTCACCCCTCCACTTT. Amino acids: CASSETGFSSPLHF. Together with reference TRBV2 and TRBJ1-6, the CDR3 gives the full variable domain: EPEVTQTPSHQVTQMGQEVILRCVPISNHLYFYWYRQILGQKVEFLVSFYNNEISEKSEIFDDQFSVERPDGSNFTLKIRSTKLEDSAMYFCASSETGFSSPLHFGNGTRLTVT.

This chain connects TRBV12-3 or TRBV12-4 to TRBJ2-7, with D possibly being TRBD1 (5 bases). CDR3 length: 13 residues. Trimming removed 4 bases from V and 2 bases from J, with 9 bases in between. CDR3 in amino acids: CASSWGGPYEQYF. The DNA of the CDR3 is TGTGCCAGCAGTTGGGGCGGCCCCTACGAGCAGTACTTC.

CDR3 coding DNA: TGCGCCAGCAGCTTGGGGTCGGTGAACAATGAGCAGTTCTTC. As protein: CASSLGSVNNEQFF. The chain is built from TRBV5-1 and TRBJ2-1; no firm D call. V was cut by 0 bases and J by 5 bases, with 9 bases left in between. The CDR3 length is 14 residues. In germline, CDR1 is SGHRS, CDR2 YFSETQ.

The V gene is TRBV11-2, the J gene TRBJ1-3; 8 bases are a match to TRBD1. With 6 bases clipped from V and 0 bases from J, the junction kept 4 bases outside the gene matches. The germline V gene encodes CDR1 SGHAT and CDR2 FQNNGV. This CDR3 region has 15 residues. DNA of the CDR3: TGTGCCAGCAGATCGGACAGGGACTCTGGAAACACCATATATTTT. This encodes CASRSDRDSGNTIYF.

This clone occurred a few times. The rearrangement links TRBV3-1 (or the pseudogene TRBV3-2) to TRBJ2-2; 8 bases are shared with TRBD2. The CDR3 contains 17 residues. The germline V gene encodes CDR1 LGHDT and CDR2 YNNKEL (reference sequence). Trimming removed 4 bases from V and 1 base from J; junction bases left unmatched: 8. The CDR3 reads CASSPWTSRKNTGELFF. CDR3 nucleotides: TGTGCCAGCAGCCCTTGGACTAGCCGTAAGAACACCGGGGAGCTGTTTTTT.

This chain uses TRBV2 with TRBJ1-5; possibly TRBD1 for D (6 bases). Germline assignment: CDR1 SNHLY and CDR2 FYNNEI. The CDR3 sequence is 15 residues long. Deletions cut 5 bases from V and 4 bases from J, with 15 bases between. The CDR3 region has the DNA TGTGCCAGCAGTCGGGGGCAGGGGTTTAATCAGCCCCAGCATTTT. Translating gives CASSRGQGFNQPQHF.

The genes are TRBV25-1 and TRBJ2-7, with 9 bases identical to TRBD2. The CDR3 sequence is 14 residues long. In germline, CDR1 is MGHDK, CDR2 SYGVNS. V gave up 1 base and J gave up 7 bases; unmatched junction bases: 5. The CDR3 loop is CASSELDSGGEQYF. CDR3 nucleotides: TGTGCCAGCAGTGAATTGGATAGCGGGGGTGAGCAGTACTTC.

The table lists this clone with a count of one. The chain joins TRBV5-1 to TRBJ2-1, with 9 positions matching TRBD2. Germline assignment: CDR1 SGHRS and CDR2 YFSETQ. V lost 5 bases and J lost 2; bases outside the gene matches: 5. This CDR3 has 15 amino acids. CDR3 sequence reads: CASSNGGGAYNEQFF. CDR3 nucleotide sequence: TGCGCCAGCAGTAATGGCGGGGGGGCCTACAATGAGCAGTTCTTC.

This chain joins TRBV5-1 and TRBJ2-5; D remains unclear. The CDR3 is 15 amino acids. V lost 0 bases to trimming and J lost 2 bases, with 11 bases between them. The germline gives CDR1 SGHRS, CDR2 YFSETQ. This CDR3 is CASSLGLVNQETQYF. DNA for the CDR3: TGCGCCAGCAGCTTGGGGCTCGTCAATCAAGAGACCCAGTACTTC.